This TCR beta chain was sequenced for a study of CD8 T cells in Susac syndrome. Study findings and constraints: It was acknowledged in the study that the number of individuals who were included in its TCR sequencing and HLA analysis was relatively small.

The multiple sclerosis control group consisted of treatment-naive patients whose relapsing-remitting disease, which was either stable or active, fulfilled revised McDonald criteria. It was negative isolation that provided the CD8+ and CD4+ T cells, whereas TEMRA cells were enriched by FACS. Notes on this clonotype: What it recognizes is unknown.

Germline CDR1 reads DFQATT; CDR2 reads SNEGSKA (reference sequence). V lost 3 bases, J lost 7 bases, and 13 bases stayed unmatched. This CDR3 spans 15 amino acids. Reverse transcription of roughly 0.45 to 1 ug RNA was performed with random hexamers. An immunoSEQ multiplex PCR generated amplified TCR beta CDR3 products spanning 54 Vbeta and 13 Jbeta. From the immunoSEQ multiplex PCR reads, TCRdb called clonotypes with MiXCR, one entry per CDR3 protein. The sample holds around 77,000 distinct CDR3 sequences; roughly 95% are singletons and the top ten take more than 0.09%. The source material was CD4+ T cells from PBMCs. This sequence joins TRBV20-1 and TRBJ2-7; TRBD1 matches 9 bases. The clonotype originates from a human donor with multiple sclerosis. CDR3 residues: CSASGGQGNRREQYF. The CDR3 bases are TGCAGTGCTAGTGGGGGACAGGGAAATCGAAGGGAGCAGTACTTC.